A selection of T cell receptor beta chains follows, all from one sample in a study of STAT5B mutations in CD4+ large granular lymphocyte leukemia. The method was immunoSEQ multiplex PCR; TCRdb's version includes in-frame clones alone and lacks a portion of them. Of under 35,000 clones in the sample, about four fifths are singletons; the top ten hold approximately 2.5%. The specimen was CD4+ T cells from blood buffy coats. The receptors shown here come from a human donor in good health. Each CDR3 is given with its conserved first and last residue. Fields, in order: CDR3 protein, CDR3 DNA, J gene, V gene, D gene, clone size. A D gene is named only where the DNA matches it firmly. Clone size is shown for a subset of rows, as once, few, many or a class of expanded clone.

CASSSHRTPNTEAFF | TGTGCCAGCAGCTCCCACAGGACCCCAAACACTGAAGCTTTCTTT | TRBJ1-1 | TRBV5-5 | NA | NA
CASSSSIAGGPLREQFF | TGTGCCAGCAGCTCCTCTATAGCGGGGGGACCCCTGAGGGAGCAGTTCTTC | TRBJ2-1 | TRBV14 | TRBD2 | NA
CAISEFNPSNQPQHF | TGTGCCATCAGTGAGTTTAATCCTAGCAATCAGCCCCAGCATTTT | TRBJ1-5 | TRBV10-3 | NA | NA
CAISNPGLSSYNEQFF | TGTGCCATCAGTAACCCGGGACTGAGCTCCTACAATGAGCAGTTCTTC | TRBJ2-1 | TRBV10-3 | NA | NA
CASSSRPRDSGGTEQFF | TGTGCCAGCAGCTCGCGCCCTCGGGATAGCGGGGGGACGGAGCAGTTCTTC | TRBJ2-1 | TRBV4-2 | TRBD2 | NA
CAISEFSGDGAYEQYF | TGTGCCATCAGTGAGTTTTCGGGGGACGGAGCTTACGAGCAGTACTTC | TRBJ2-7 | TRBV10-3 | NA | NA
CAWRHGTGGTGELFF | TGTGCCTGGAGACACGGGACGGGAGGCACCGGGGAGCTGTTTTTT | TRBJ2-2 | TRBV30 | TRBD2 | NA
CASRLTGQPQHF | TGTGCCAGCAGGCTGACAGGACAGCCCCAGCATTTT | TRBJ1-5 | TRBV2 | NA | few
CASRISENEQFF | TGTGCCAGCAGAATTAGCGAAAATGAGCAGTTCTTC | TRBJ2-1 | TRBV2 | NA | NA
CASSPKTGTAYNEQFF | TGTGCCAGCAGCCCTAAAACCGGGACAGCCTACAATGAGCAGTTCTTC | TRBJ2-1 | TRBV11-2 | TRBD1 | NA
CASSLGFPQGTYEQYF | TGTGCCAGCAGCTTGGGCTTCCCACAGGGAACCTACGAGCAGTACTTC | TRBJ2-7 | TRBV5-6 | NA | NA
CAIQAGTNTGELFF | TGTGCCATACAGGCGGGGACGAACACCGGGGAGCTGTTTTTT | TRBJ2-2 | TRBV7-2 | NA | NA
CASRSRGGAGELFF | TGCGCCAGCAGGTCCAGGGGAGGGGCCGGGGAGCTGTTTTTT | TRBJ2-2 | TRBV5-1 | NA | NA
CASSEQGVATNEKLFF | TGTGCCAGCAGTGAACAAGGGGTCGCAACTAATGAAAAACTGTTTTTT | TRBJ1-4 | TRBV2 | NA | NA
CASSLAGSSYEQYF | TGTGCCAGCAGCTTAGCCGGGAGTTCCTACGAGCAGTACTTC | TRBJ2-7 | TRBV7-9 | NA | few
CASSPPGTSAYEQYF | TGTGCCAGCAGCCCTCCCGGGACTAGCGCTTACGAGCAGTACTTC | TRBJ2-7 | TRBV5-4 | TRBD2 | NA
CASSGSSGRYEQYF | TGTGCCAGCAGTGGGTCTAGCGGGCGCTACGAGCAGTACTTC | TRBJ2-7 | TRBV6-1 | TRBD2 | NA
CASSLFGTSGNTQYF | TGTGCCAGCAGCTTATTTGGAACTAGCGGCAATACGCAGTATTTT | TRBJ2-3 | TRBV7-2 | TRBD2 | NA
CASSYRLAGGPSYEQYF | TGTGCCAGCAGTTATAGACTAGCGGGGGGGCCTTCCTACGAGCAGTACTTC | TRBJ2-7 | TRBV28 | TRBD2 | NA
CASSPQPDYGYTF | TGTGCCAGCAGCCCCCAGCCGGACTATGGCTACACCTTC | TRBJ1-2 | TRBV7-2 | NA | NA
CASSYLAGGTPDTQYF | TGTGCCAGCAGTTACTTAGCGGGGGGAACACCAGATACGCAGTATTTT | TRBJ2-3 | TRBV6-5 | TRBD2 | NA
CASADSGLLVNTEAFF | TGTGCCTCGGCGGATTCTGGGTTACTGGTGAACACTGAAGCTTTCTTT | TRBJ1-1 | TRBV10-3 | NA | few
CASSSQLNTEAFF | TGTGCCAGCAGCTCCCAGTTGAACACTGAAGCTTTCTTT | TRBJ1-1 | TRBV7-2 | NA | few
CASSQDVGDTGSYEQYF | TGTGCCAGCAGCCAAGATGTTGGAGACACCGGCTCCTACGAGCAGTACTTC | TRBJ2-7 | TRBV4-2 | NA | NA
CASSKLGLKETQYF | TGTGCCAGCAGCAAATTGGGTCTCAAAGAGACCCAGTACTTC | TRBJ2-5 | TRBV7-9 | NA | NA
CALGQGSYEQYF | TGTGCCTTAGGACAGGGATCCTACGAGCAGTACTTC | TRBJ2-7 | TRBV30 | TRBD1 | NA
CASSLSGGNNEQFF | TGTGCCAGCAGCTTATCCGGGGGGAACAATGAGCAGTTCTTC | TRBJ2-1 | TRBV7-2 | TRBD2 | few
CASSVEGGTPDEQFF | TGTGCCAGCAGCGTAGAGGGGGGAACTCCGGATGAGCAGTTCTTC | TRBJ2-1 | TRBV9 | NA | NA
CASSPWTGYNEQFF | TGTGCCAGCAGCCCATGGACAGGATACAATGAGCAGTTCTTC | TRBJ2-1 | TRBV14 | TRBD1 | NA
CASSMTRGETQYF | TGTGCCAGTAGTATGACCAGGGGGGAGACCCAGTACTTC | TRBJ2-5 | TRBV19 | TRBD1 | NA
CASSLAEVGLQPQHF | TGTGCCAGCAGCTTGGCCGAGGTAGGATTACAGCCCCAGCATTTT | TRBJ1-5 | TRBV5-5 | NA | few
CASGGTGANQYGYTF | TGTGCCAGCGGGGGGACAGGGGCGAACCAGTATGGCTACACCTTC | TRBJ1-2 | TRBV28 | TRBD1 | NA
CASSLGDRVYEQYF | TGCGCCAGCAGCTTGGGGGACAGGGTCTACGAGCAGTACTTC | TRBJ2-7 | TRBV5-1 | TRBD1 | NA
CASSLRGGLDTQYF | TGTGCCAGCAGCTTAAGGGGTGGCCTAGATACGCAGTATTTT | TRBJ2-3 | TRBV7-2 | NA | NA
CASSFTFRDTSSYEQYF | TGTGCCAGCAGTTTTACTTTCCGGGACACCTCCTCCTACGAGCAGTACTTC | TRBJ2-7 | TRBV28 | NA | NA
CARRTDLYGYTF | TGTGCCAGAAGGACGGACCTTTATGGCTACACCTTC | TRBJ1-2 | TRBV25-1 | NA | NA
CASSTTGGRDYGYTF | TGTGCCAGTAGTACTACAGGGGGCAGAGACTATGGCTACACCTTC | TRBJ1-2 | TRBV19 | TRBD1 | NA
CASSLSAGLGNTIYF | TGTGCCAGCAGTTTATCGGCCGGGCTAGGAAACACCATATATTTT | TRBJ1-3 | TRBV27 | NA | NA
CASRKRTGETGANVLTF | TGTGCCAGCAGAAAAAGGACAGGTGAGACTGGGGCCAACGTCCTGACTTTC | TRBJ2-6 | TRBV27 | TRBD1 | NA
CASRFDLNYNSPLHF | TGTGCCAGCAGATTCGACCTTAACTATAATTCACCCCTCCACTTT | TRBJ1-6 | TRBV28 | NA | NA
CASTLDRGNYEQYF | TGTGCCAGCACCCTGGACAGGGGGAACTACGAGCAGTACTTC | TRBJ2-7 | TRBV2 | TRBD1 | once
CASSDSWSVVGPYEQYF | TGTGCCAGCAGTGATTCCTGGTCCGTAGTGGGACCCTACGAGCAGTACTTC | TRBJ2-7 | TRBV6-1 | NA | NA
CASSLSWTSGSGSYEQYF | TGTGCCAGCAGCCTCAGTTGGACTAGCGGGAGTGGGTCCTACGAGCAGTACTTC | TRBJ2-7 | TRBV7-8 | TRBD2 | NA
CSVVASNTEAFF | TGCAGCGTCGTCGCTTCCAACACTGAAGCTTTCTTT | TRBJ1-1 | TRBV29-1 | NA | NA
CALRGVRVPTF | TGTGCCCTCCGGGGAGTCCGGGTACCCACCTTC | TRBJ1-2 | TRBV30 | NA | NA
CASSLTGSETGELFF | TGTGCCAGCAGCTTAACTGGGTCGGAGACCGGGGAGCTGTTTTTT | TRBJ2-2 | TRBV7-3 | NA | NA
CASRGTYSSYEQYF | TGTGCCAGCAGGGGGACGTATAGCTCCTACGAGCAGTACTTC | TRBJ2-7 | TRBV7-2 | NA | few
CASSLAQGAGVSYEQYF | TGCGCCAGCAGCTTGGCACAGGGGGCCGGGGTAAGCTACGAGCAGTACTTC | TRBJ2-7 | TRBV5-1 | TRBD1 | NA
CASIGGGPGETQYF | TGTGCCAGCATTGGCGGGGGCCCCGGAGAGACCCAGTACTTC | TRBJ2-5 | TRBV6-1 | NA | NA
CARSLRRGLAGCGANVLTF | TGTGCCAGAAGCTTAAGGAGGGGACTAGCGGGATGTGGGGCCAACGTCCTGACTTTC | TRBJ2-6 | TRBV7-5 | NA | NA
CASSYAKETEAFF | TGTGCCAGCAGTTATGCCAAGGAGACTGAAGCTTTCTTT | TRBJ1-1 | TRBV6-6 | NA | NA
CSVVGRFIDTQYF | TGCAGCGTTGTGGGCAGGTTTATAGATACGCAGTATTTT | TRBJ2-3 | TRBV29-1 | NA | NA
CASSSSRQGQNYGYTF | TGTGCCAGCAGCTCCTCCCGGCAGGGCCAAAACTATGGCTACACCTTC | TRBJ1-2 | TRBV11-2 | NA | few
CASSQVPRNQPQHF | TGTGCCAGCAGTCAGGTTCCACGCAATCAGCCCCAGCATTTT | TRBJ1-5 | TRBV6-1 | NA | NA
CASSPRTSESDTQYF | TGTGCCAGTAGTCCCCGGACTAGCGAATCGGATACGCAGTATTTT | TRBJ2-3 | TRBV19 | TRBD2 | NA
CASSLTDTGAETQYF | TGTGCCAGCAGCTTGACCGATACAGGGGCGGAGACCCAGTACTTC | TRBJ2-5 | TRBV7-9 | TRBD1 | NA
CASSFRTGTGAVGELFF | TGTGCCAGCAGTTTCCGAACTGGGACAGGGGCGGTCGGGGAGCTGTTTTTT | TRBJ2-2 | TRBV27 | TRBD1 | NA
CASSFRTDNYGYTF | TGTGCCAGCAGCTTCAGGACAGACAACTATGGCTACACCTTC | TRBJ1-2 | TRBV7-9 | NA | NA
CASRGLAGSLHTEAFF | TGTGCCAGCAGGGGGCTGGCGGGGAGCCTTCACACTGAAGCTTTCTTT | TRBJ1-1 | TRBV7-9 | NA | NA
CASSQTGYGEETQYF | TGTGCCAGCAGCCAGACAGGGTATGGAGAAGAGACCCAGTACTTC | TRBJ2-5 | TRBV4-2 | TRBD1 | NA